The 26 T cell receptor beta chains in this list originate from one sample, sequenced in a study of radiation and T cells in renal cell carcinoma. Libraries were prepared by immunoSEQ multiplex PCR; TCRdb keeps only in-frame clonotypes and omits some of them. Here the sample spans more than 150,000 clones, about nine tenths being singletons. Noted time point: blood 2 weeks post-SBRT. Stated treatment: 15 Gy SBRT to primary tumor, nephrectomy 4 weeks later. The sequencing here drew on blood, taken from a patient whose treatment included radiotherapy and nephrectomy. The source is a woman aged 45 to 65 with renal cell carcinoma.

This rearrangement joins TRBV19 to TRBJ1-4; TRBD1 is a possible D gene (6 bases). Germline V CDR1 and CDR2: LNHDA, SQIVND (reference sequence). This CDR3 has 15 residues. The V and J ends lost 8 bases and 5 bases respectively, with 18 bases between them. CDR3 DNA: TGTGCCAGTGAGGACCCCGGGACACCGAATGAAAAACTGTTTTTT. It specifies CASEDPGTPNEKLFF.

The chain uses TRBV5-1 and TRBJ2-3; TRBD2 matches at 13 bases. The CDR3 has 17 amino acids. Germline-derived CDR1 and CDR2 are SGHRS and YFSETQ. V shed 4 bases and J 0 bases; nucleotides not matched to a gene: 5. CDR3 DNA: TGCGCCAGCAGCGGGGGACTAGCGGGGCCGAGCACAGATACGCAGTATTTT. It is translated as CASSGGLAGPSTDTQYF. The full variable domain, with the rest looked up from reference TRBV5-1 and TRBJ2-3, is KAGVTQTPRYLIKTRGQQVTLSCSPISGHRSVSWYQQTPGQGLQFLFEYFSETQRNKGNFPGRFSGRQFSNSRSEMNVSTLELGDSALYLCASSGGLAGPSTDTQYFGPGTRLTVL.

For the CDR3, the DNA is TGCGCCAGCGGGATCTCCTACGAGCAGTACTTC. This sequence encodes CASGISYEQYF. The chain is built from TRBV4-3 and TRBJ2-7; D remains ambiguous. V was clipped by 8 bases and J by 0 bases, with 5 bases between them. Germline CDR1 reads LGHNA; CDR2 reads YSLEER. CDR3 length equals 11 residues.

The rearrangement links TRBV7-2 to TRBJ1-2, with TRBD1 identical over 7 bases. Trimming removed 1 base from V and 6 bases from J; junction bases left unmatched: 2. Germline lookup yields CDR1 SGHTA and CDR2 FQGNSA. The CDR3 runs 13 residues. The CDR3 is CASSLDRGDGYTF. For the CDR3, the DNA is TGTGCCAGCAGCTTAGACAGGGGAGATGGCTACACCTTC.

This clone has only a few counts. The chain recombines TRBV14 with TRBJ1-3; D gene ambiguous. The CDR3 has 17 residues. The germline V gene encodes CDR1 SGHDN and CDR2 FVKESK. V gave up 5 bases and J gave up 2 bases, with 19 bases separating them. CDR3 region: CASSSAYVTRTGNTIYF. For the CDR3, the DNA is TGTGCCAGCAGCTCAGCATATGTGACACGGACTGGAAACACCATATATTTT. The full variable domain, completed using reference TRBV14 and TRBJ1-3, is EAGVTQFPSHSVIEKGQTVTLRCDPISGHDNLYWYRRVMGKEIKFLLHFVKESKQDESGMPNNRFLAERTGGTYSTLKVQPAELEDSGVYFCASSSAYVTRTGNTIYFGEGSWLTVV.

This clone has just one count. CDR3 loop: CASSETGEGQPQHF. In DNA, the CDR3 is TGTGCCAGCAGTGAGACGGGGGAGGGTCAGCCCCAGCATTTT. This chain connects TRBV6-1 to TRBJ1-5; tentative D call: TRBD1 (5 bases). Trimming took 3 bases from V and 6 from J, leaving 12 bases between them. CDR1 and CDR2 (germline): MNHNS, SASEGT. The CDR3 has 14 residues.

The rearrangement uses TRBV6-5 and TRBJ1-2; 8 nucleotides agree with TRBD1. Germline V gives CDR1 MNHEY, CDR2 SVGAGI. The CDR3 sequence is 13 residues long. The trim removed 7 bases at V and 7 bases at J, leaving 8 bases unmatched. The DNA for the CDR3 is TGTGCCAGCACGACAGGGGAGGGACGTGGCTACACCTTC. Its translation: CASTTGEGRGYTF.

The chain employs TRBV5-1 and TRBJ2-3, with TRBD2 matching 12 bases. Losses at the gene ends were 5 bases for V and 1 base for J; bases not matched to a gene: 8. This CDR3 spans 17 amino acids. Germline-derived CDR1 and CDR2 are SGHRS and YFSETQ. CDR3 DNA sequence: TGCGCCAGCAGAACGACTAGCGGGGGATCTGGCACAGATACGCAGTATTTT. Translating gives CASRTTSGGSGTDTQYF.

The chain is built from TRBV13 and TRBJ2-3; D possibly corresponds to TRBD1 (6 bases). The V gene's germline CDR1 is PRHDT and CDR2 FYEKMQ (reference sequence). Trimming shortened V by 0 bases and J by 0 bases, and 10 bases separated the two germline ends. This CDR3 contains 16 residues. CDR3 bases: TGTGCCAGCAGCTTAGGCCGGGGACATAGCACAGATACGCAGTATTTT. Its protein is CASSLGRGHSTDTQYF.

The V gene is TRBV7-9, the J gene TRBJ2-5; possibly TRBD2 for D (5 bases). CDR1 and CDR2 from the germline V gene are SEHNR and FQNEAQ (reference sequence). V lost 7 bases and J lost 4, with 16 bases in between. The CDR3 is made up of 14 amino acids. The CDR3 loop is CASNNPIRGETQYF. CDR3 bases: TGTGCCAGCAATAACCCGATCCGGGGAGAGACCCAGTACTTC.

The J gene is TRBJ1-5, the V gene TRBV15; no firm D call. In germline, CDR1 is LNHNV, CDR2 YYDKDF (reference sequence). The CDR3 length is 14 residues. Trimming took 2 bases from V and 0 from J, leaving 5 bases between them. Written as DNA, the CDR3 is TGTGCCACCAGCAGACTGCTTAGCAATCAGCCCCAGCATTTT. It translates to CATSRLLSNQPQHF. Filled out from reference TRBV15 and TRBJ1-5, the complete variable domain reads DAMVIQNPRYQVTQFGKPVTLSCSQTLNHNVMYWYQQKSSQAPKLLFHYYDKDFNNEADTPDNFQSRRPNTSFCFLDIRSPGLGDTAMYLCATSRLLSNQPQHFGDGTRLSIL.

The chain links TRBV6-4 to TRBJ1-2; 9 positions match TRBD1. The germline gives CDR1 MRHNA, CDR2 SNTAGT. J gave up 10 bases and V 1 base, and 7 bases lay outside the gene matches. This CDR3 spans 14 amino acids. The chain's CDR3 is CASSDFGTGSPYTF. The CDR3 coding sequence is TGTGCCAGCAGTGACTTCGGGACAGGGAGCCCCTACACCTTC.

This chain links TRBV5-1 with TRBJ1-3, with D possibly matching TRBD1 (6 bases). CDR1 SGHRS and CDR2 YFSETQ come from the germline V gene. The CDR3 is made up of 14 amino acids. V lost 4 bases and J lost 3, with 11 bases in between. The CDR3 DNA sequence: TGCGCCAGCAGCCCCGAAGGGGGTGGAAACACCATATATTTT. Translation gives CASSPEGGGNTIYF.

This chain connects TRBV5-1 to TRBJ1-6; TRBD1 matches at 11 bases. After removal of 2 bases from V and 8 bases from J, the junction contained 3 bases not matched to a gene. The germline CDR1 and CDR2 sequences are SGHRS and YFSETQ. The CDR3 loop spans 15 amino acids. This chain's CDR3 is CASSFRDRGDSPLHF. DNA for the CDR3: TGCGCCAGCAGCTTCCGGGACAGGGGGGATTCACCCCTCCACTTT.

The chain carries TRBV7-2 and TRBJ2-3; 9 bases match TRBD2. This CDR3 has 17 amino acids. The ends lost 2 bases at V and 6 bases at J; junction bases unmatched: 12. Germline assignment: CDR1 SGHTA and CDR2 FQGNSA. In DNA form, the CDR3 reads TGTGCCAGCAGCTTATCCTATCTAGCGGGGATTAAGGATACGCAGTATTTT. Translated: CASSLSYLAGIKDTQYF.

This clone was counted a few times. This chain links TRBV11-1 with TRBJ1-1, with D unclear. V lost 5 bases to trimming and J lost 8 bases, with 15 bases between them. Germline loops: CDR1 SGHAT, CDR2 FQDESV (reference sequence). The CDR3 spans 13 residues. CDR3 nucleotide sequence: TGTGCCAGCAGCCCAACCGGGGAGGCAGAAGCTTTCTTT. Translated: CASSPTGEAEAFF.

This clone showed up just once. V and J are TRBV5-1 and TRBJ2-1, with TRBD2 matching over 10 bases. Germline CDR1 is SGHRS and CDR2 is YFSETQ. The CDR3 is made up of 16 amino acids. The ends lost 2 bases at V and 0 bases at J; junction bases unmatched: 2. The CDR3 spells CASSFPSGGSYNEQFF. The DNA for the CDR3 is TGCGCCAGCAGCTTCCCTAGCGGGGGCTCCTACAATGAGCAGTTCTTC.

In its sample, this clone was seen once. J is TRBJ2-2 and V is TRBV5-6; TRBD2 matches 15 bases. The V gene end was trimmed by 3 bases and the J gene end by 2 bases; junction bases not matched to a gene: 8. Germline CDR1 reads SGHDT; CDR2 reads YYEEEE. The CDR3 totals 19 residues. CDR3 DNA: TGTGCCAGCAGCTGGGTCCTGGGACTAGCGGGGGGAAACACCGGGGAGCTGTTTTTT. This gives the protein CASSWVLGLAGGNTGELFF.

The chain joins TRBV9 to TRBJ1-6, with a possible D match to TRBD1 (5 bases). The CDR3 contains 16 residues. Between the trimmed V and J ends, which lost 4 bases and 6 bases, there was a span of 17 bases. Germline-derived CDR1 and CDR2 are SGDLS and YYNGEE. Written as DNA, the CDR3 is TGTGCCAGCAGCCGGGCCACGGGACCGAGTAATTCACCCCTCCACTTT. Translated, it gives CASSRATGPSNSPLHF. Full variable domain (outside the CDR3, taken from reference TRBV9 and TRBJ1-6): DSGVTQTPKHLITATGQRVTLRCSPRSGDLSVYWYQQSLDQGLQFLIQYYNGEERAKGNILERFSAQQFPDLHSELNLSSLELGDSALYFCASSRATGPSNSPLHFGNGTRLTVT.

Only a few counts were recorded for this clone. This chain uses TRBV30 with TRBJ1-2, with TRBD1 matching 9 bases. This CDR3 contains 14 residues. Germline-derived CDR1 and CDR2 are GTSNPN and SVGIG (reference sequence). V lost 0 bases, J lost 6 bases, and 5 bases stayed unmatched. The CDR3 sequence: CAWSVTGGGDGYTF. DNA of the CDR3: TGTGCCTGGAGTGTCACAGGGGGCGGGGATGGCTACACCTTC. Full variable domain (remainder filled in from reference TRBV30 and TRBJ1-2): SQTIHQWPATLVQPVGSPLSLECTVEGTSNPNLYWYRQAAGRGLQLLFYSVGIGQISSEVPQNLSASRPQDRQFILSSKKLLLSDSGFYLCAWSVTGGGDGYTFGSGTRLTVV.

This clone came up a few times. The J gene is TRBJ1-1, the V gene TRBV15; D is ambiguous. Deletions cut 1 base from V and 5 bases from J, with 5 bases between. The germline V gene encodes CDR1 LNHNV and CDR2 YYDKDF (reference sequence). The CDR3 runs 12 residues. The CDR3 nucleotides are TGTGCCACCAGCAGAGCTCAAACTGAAGCTTTCTTT. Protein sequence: CATSRAQTEAFF.

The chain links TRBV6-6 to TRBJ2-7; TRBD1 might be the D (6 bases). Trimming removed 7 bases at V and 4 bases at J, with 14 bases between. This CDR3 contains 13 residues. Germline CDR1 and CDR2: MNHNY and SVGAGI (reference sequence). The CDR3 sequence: CASTQGPIYEQYF. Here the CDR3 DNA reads TGTGCCAGCACCCAGGGGCCCATTTACGAGCAGTACTTC.

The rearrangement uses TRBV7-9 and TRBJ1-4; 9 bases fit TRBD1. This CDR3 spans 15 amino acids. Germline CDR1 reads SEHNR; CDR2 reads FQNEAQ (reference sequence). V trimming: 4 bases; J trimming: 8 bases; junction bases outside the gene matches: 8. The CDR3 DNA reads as TGTGCCAGCAGCTCTGACGGGACAGGGCGAGAAAAACTGTTTTTT. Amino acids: CASSSDGTGREKLFF. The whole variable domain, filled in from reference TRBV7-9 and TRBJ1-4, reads DTGVSQNPRHKITKRGQNVTFRCDPISEHNRLYWYRQTLGQGPEFLTYFQNEAQLEKSRLLSDRFSAERPKGSFSTLEIQRTEQGDSAMYLCASSSDGTGREKLFFGSGTQLSVL.

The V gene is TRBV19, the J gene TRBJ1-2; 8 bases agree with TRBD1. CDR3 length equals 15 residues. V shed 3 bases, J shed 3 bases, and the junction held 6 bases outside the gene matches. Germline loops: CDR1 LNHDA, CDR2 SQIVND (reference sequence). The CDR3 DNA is TGTGCCAGTAGTATGGTTAAGGGACAGGACTATGGCTACACCTTC. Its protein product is CASSMVKGQDYGYTF.

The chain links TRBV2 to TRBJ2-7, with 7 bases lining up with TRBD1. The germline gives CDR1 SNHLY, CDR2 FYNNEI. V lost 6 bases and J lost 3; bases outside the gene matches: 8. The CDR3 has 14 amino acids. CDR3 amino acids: CASSERQGLYEQYF. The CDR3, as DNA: TGTGCCAGCAGCGAGCGACAGGGCCTCTACGAGCAGTACTTC. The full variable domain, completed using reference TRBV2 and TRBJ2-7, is EPEVTQTPSHQVTQMGQEVILRCVPISNHLYFYWYRQILGQKVEFLVSFYNNEISEKSEIFDDQFSVERPDGSNFTLKIRSTKLEDSAMYFCASSERQGLYEQYFGPGTRLTVT.

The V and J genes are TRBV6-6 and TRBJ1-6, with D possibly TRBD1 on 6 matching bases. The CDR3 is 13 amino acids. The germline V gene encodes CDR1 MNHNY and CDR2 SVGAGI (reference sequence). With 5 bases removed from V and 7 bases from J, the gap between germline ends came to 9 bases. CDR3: CASSDTGNSPLHF. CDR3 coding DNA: TGTGCCAGCAGTGACACAGGGAATTCACCCCTCCACTTT.